Following are 29 T cell receptor beta chains from one sample sequenced in a study of cytomegalovirus exposure and HLA in healthy donors. The PCR had 60 Vbeta and 13 Jbeta primers. Assay used: immunoSEQ multiplex PCR; TCRdb lists only in-frame clones, some missing. The sample has about 130,000 clones; approximately 80% are singletons. The source material was PBMCs. These receptors were obtained from a girl aged 2 to 9 in good health and CMV-seronegative.

The chain carries TRBV27 and TRBJ1-2; TRBD1 matches 7 bases. The CDR3 is made up of 14 amino acids. V lost 0 bases, J lost 8 bases, and 6 bases stayed unmatched. Germline assignment: CDR1 MNHEY and CDR2 SMNVEV (reference sequence). The CDR3 DNA reads as TGTGCCAGCAGTTTATCGACAGGGCTTGGGGGCTACACCTTC. It specifies CASSLSTGLGGYTF.

The chain recombines TRBV10-3 with TRBJ2-3, with a tentative D call TRBD1 (5 bases). This CDR3 region has 14 residues. The V gene's germline CDR1 is ENHRY and CDR2 SYGVKD. Trimming took 6 bases from V and 1 from J, leaving 11 bases between them. The chain's CDR3 is CAIRDTGGTDTQYF. CDR3 nucleotide sequence: TGTGCCATCAGGGATACAGGCGGCACAGATACGCAGTATTTT.

J is TRBJ2-1 and V is TRBV18; 16 bases fit TRBD2. This CDR3 has 18 amino acids. From germline, CDR1 is KGHSH and CDR2 LQKENI. V gave up 4 bases and J gave up 0 bases; unmatched junction bases: 3. CDR3: CASSQGLAGGSSYNEQFF. In DNA, the CDR3 is TGTGCCAGCTCACAGGGACTAGCGGGGGGGAGCTCCTACAATGAGCAGTTCTTC.

This chain uses TRBV6-4 with TRBJ2-1; 9 bases are a match to TRBD2. CDR3 length: 17 residues. V lost 0 bases, J lost 0 bases, and 3 bases stayed unmatched. Germline V CDR1 and CDR2: MRHNA, SNTAGT. The CDR3 here is CASSDSLAGSSYNEQFF. The CDR3, as DNA: TGTGCCAGCAGTGACTCCCTAGCGGGGAGCTCCTACAATGAGCAGTTCTTC.

This clone was counted a few times. J is TRBJ1-1 and V is TRBV5-1, with D possibly matching TRBD1 (6 bases). V lost 0 bases, J lost 3 bases, and 12 bases lay in between. This CDR3 is 15 amino acids long. Looked up from germline, CDR1 is SGHRS and CDR2 is YFSETQ. The CDR3 region has the DNA TGCGCCAGCAGCTTGGCCTGGGAGGGGGACACTGAAGCTTTCTTT. This encodes CASSLAWEGDTEAFF.

This clone appeared a single time. This chain joins TRBV5-1 and TRBJ1-2; 7 bases match TRBD1. The CDR3 contains 14 residues. V gave up 0 bases and J gave up 8 bases; unmatched junction bases: 7. CDR1 SGHRS and CDR2 YFSETQ come from the germline V gene. The CDR3 spells CASSLGGQGGGYTF. In nucleotides, the CDR3 is TGCGCCAGCAGCTTGGGCGGGCAGGGGGGCGGCTACACCTTC.

V and J are TRBV30 and TRBJ2-5, with TRBD2 identical over 8 bases. The germline V gene encodes CDR1 GTSNPN and CDR2 SVGIG (reference sequence). With V trimmed by 2 bases and J by 3 bases, 5 bases remained unmatched. CDR3 length: 14 amino acids. CDR3 sequence reads: CAWSFAGGKETQYF. In DNA, the CDR3 is TGTGCCTGGAGTTTTGCGGGAGGCAAAGAGACCCAGTACTTC.

The CDR3 reads CASSVTGTGEYEQYF. DNA of the CDR3: TGTGCCAGTAGTGTTACCGGGACAGGGGAGTACGAGCAGTACTTC. V gene TRBV19 combines with J gene TRBJ2-7, with 10 positions matching TRBD1. Per the germline V gene, CDR1 is LNHDA and CDR2 is SQIVND (reference sequence). The CDR3 length is 15 residues. V lost 5 bases and J lost 4; bases outside the gene matches: 8.

The genes are TRBV20-1 and TRBJ1-3; D unresolved. Germline V lookup: CDR1 DFQATT, CDR2 SNEGSKA (reference sequence). The CDR3 covers 11 residues. V lost 6 bases and J lost 3, with 6 bases in between. The CDR3 nucleotides read TGCAGTGCCTACCTTGGAAACACCATATATTTT. This sequence encodes CSAYLGNTIYF.

As DNA, the CDR3 is TGCGCCAGCAGCCCTGAAGGGGGCTGGACAGATACGCAGTATTTT. It translates to CASSPEGGWTDTQYF. The chain joins TRBV5-1 to TRBJ2-3; TRBD1 agrees at 7 bases. This CDR3 comprises 15 residues. The germline V gene encodes CDR1 SGHRS and CDR2 YFSETQ. J was trimmed by 3 bases and V by 4 bases; bases with no gene match: 8.

The chain combines TRBV10-3 with TRBJ1-5, with a weak D call TRBD1 (6 bases). This CDR3 comprises 14 residues. The germline gives CDR1 ENHRY, CDR2 SYGVKD. V was pared by 2 bases and J by 3 bases, with 8 bases between. CDR3 nucleotide sequence: TGTGCCATCAGTGAGACAGGGAACAATCAGCCCCAGCATTTT. This gives the protein CAISETGNNQPQHF.

CDR3 residues: CASSPLAGGDTQYF. In DNA, the CDR3 is TGTGCCAGCAGCCCCCTAGCGGGAGGAGATACGCAGTATTTT. V gene TRBV4-2 combines with J gene TRBJ2-3; 11 nucleotides agree with TRBD2. V trimming: 4 bases; J trimming: 5 bases; junction bases outside the gene matches: 2. This CDR3 contains 14 residues. The germline gives CDR1 LGHNA, CDR2 YNFKEQ.

The V gene is TRBV2, the J gene TRBJ1-4; TRBD1 agrees at 8 bases. The CDR3 spans 16 residues. Germline V lookup: CDR1 SNHLY, CDR2 FYNNEI. V trimming: 8 bases; J trimming: 0 bases; junction bases outside the gene matches: 8. This CDR3 is CASAPTGDATNEKLFF. The CDR3 region has the DNA TGTGCCAGCGCCCCGACAGGGGATGCAACTAATGAAAAACTGTTTTTT.

The J gene is TRBJ1-2, the V gene TRBV27; 8 nucleotides agree with TRBD1. Germline V gene sequence: CDR1 MNHEY, CDR2 SMNVEV (reference sequence). V shed 5 bases, J shed 6 bases, and the junction held 2 bases outside the gene matches. CDR3 length: 12 amino acids. This CDR3 is CASSPGGDGYTF. In nucleotides, the CDR3 is TGTGCCAGCAGTCCAGGGGGCGATGGCTACACCTTC.

The chain carries TRBV7-2 and TRBJ2-1, with 9 bases fitting TRBD2. The CDR3 sequence is 16 residues long. Trimming at V came to 2 bases and at J to 1 base, leaving 3 bases not matched to a gene. The germline V gene encodes CDR1 SGHTA and CDR2 FQGNSA. The CDR3 loop is CASSLIAGESYNEQFF. The CDR3 bases are TGTGCCAGCAGCTTAATAGCGGGGGAATCCTACAATGAGCAGTTCTTC.

The V gene is TRBV13, the J gene TRBJ2-5; D is perhaps TRBD2 (5 bases). Trimming left V 4 bases short and J 7 bases short, with 13 bases between. Germline loops: CDR1 PRHDT, CDR2 FYEKMQ (reference sequence). The CDR3 runs to 13 residues. CDR3 amino acids: CASSSRGSGTQYF. The DNA of the CDR3 is TGTGCCAGCAGCTCCCGTGGGAGTGGGACCCAGTACTTC. The whole variable domain, remainder taken from reference TRBV13 and TRBJ2-5, is AAGVIQSPRHLIKEKRETATLKCYPIPRHDTVYWYQQGPGQDPQFLISFYEKMQSDKGSIPDRFSAQQFSDYHSELNMSSLELGDSALYFCASSSRGSGTQYFGPGTRLLVL.

This chain uses TRBV30 with TRBJ2-1; 8 bases line up with TRBD2. Germline CDR1 is GTSNPN and CDR2 is SVGIG (reference sequence). Trimming removed 4 bases from V and 3 bases from J; junction bases left unmatched: 5. The CDR3 sequence is 14 residues long. The CDR3 DNA is TGTGCCTGGAATGAACTAGCGGTCTACAATGAGCAGTTCTTC. Translation gives CAWNELAVYNEQFF.

The chain links TRBV5-1 to TRBJ2-7; TRBD1 is a possible D gene (6 bases). Trimming took off 0 bases at V and 5 bases at J, with 12 bases between the two ends. The length of the CDR3 is 14 residues. Per the germline V gene, CDR1 is SGHRS and CDR2 is YFSETQ. The CDR3 sequence is CASSLDRVPDEQYF. The CDR3 DNA sequence: TGCGCCAGCAGCTTGGACAGGGTTCCCGACGAGCAGTACTTC.

The chain has TRBV5-4 and TRBJ2-3; TRBD2 agrees at 9 bases. Per germline, CDR1 SGHNT and CDR2 YYREEE (reference sequence). Germline trimming cut 3 bases from V and 0 bases from J; bases unmatched to any gene: 2. This CDR3 has 15 residues. The CDR3 coding sequence is TGTGCCAGCAGCTCGCGGGGGGGGAGCACAGATACGCAGTATTTT. Protein: CASSSRGGSTDTQYF.

V usage is TRBV30 and J usage is TRBJ1-2; possibly TRBD1 for D (5 bases). This CDR3 spans 13 amino acids. The V end was cut by 1 base, the J end by 2 bases, with 8 bases between. The germline V gene encodes CDR1 GTSNPN and CDR2 SVGIG (reference sequence). CDR3 in DNA: TGTGCCTGGAGTGCCACAGGAAACTATGGCTACACCTTC. This sequence encodes CAWSATGNYGYTF.

With respect to this clone: Germline is not matched at one junction end, which may reflect a read error. The chain combines TRBV7-4 with TRBJ1-2; 12 bases match TRBD1. The CDR3 extends over 13 amino acids. Per the germline V gene, CDR1 is SGHVT and CDR2 is SQSDAQ. CDR3 residues: CRGQGAESCGYTF. CDR3 DNA: TGCCGGGGACAGGGGGCTGAAAGTTGTGGCTACACCTTC.

Concerning this clone: Within the sample, other DNA sequences also encode this same CDR3. The chain joins TRBV27 to TRBJ2-5; TRBD2 agrees at 9 bases. Trimming cost V 1 base and J 5 bases; bases outside gene matches: 2. This CDR3 region has 14 residues. In germline, CDR1 is MNHEY, CDR2 SMNVEV (reference sequence). Here the CDR3 DNA reads TGTGCCAGCAGTTTATTGGCGGGGGGGGAGACCCAGTACTTC. This translates into CASSLLAGGETQYF.

V and J are TRBV2 and TRBJ2-7, with D perhaps matching TRBD2 (5 bases). CDR3 length: 15 amino acids. Germline CDR1 is SNHLY and CDR2 is FYNNEI. The V end was cut by 7 bases, the J end by 0 bases, with 16 bases between. The DNA for the CDR3 is TGTGCCAGCATCCACTCTGGAGGCTCCTCCTACGAGCAGTACTTC. Translating gives CASIHSGGSSYEQYF.

The chain is built from TRBV19 and TRBJ2-3; TRBD1 aligns across 7 bases. This CDR3 is 16 amino acids long. V was pared by 7 bases and J by 0 bases, with 10 bases of the junction left unmatched. Germline-derived CDR1 and CDR2 are LNHDA and SQIVND (reference sequence). CDR3 loop: CASTDRAHTSTDTQYF. CDR3 sequence (DNA): TGTGCCAGTACAGACAGGGCCCACACTAGCACAGATACGCAGTATTTT.

The V and J genes are TRBV25-1 and TRBJ2-7, with D unresolved. The CDR3 extends over 13 amino acids. Germline V gene data show CDR1 as MGHDK and CDR2 as SYGVNS. V lost 4 bases and J lost 3, with 10 bases in between. This CDR3 is CASSAGDLYEQYF. In nucleotides, the CDR3 is TGTGCCAGCAGTGCAGGTGACCTCTACGAGCAGTACTTC.

This chain joins TRBV15 and TRBJ2-7, with TRBD1 matching 8 bases. Germline V gene sequence: CDR1 LNHNV, CDR2 YYDKDF (reference sequence). The length of the CDR3 is 17 residues. The ends lost 2 bases at V and 2 bases at J; junction bases unmatched: 11. Written as DNA, the CDR3 is TGTGCCACCAGCAGAACGGGAAGCAGGACAGGGCCCTACGAGCAGTACTTC. It codes for CATSRTGSRTGPYEQYF.

This chain connects TRBV18 to TRBJ2-3, with D maybe TRBD1 (6 bases). Trimming shortened V by 2 bases and J by 2 bases, and 11 bases separated the two germline ends. The CDR3 totals 15 residues. Germline CDR1 is KGHSH and CDR2 is LQKENI. CDR3 DNA: TGTGCCAGCTCACCAACAGGGCCGAACACAGATACGCAGTATTTT. This sequence encodes CASSPTGPNTDTQYF.

This clone was counted a few times. The gene calls are TRBV4-1 and TRBJ1-5, with D perhaps TRBD1 (6 bases). V lost 3 bases and J 4 bases, leaving 13 bases between the germline ends. CDR1 and CDR2 from the germline V gene are MGHRA and YSYEKL. CDR3 length equals 15 residues. CDR3 loop: CASSQSGARNQPQHF. In DNA form, the CDR3 reads TGCGCCAGCAGCCAGTCAGGGGCCCGTAATCAGCCCCAGCATTTT.

The table lists this clone with a count of one. This sequence joins TRBV6-6 and TRBJ2-3; 10 bases match TRBD2. Germline lookup yields CDR1 MNHNY and CDR2 SVGAGI (reference sequence). There are 16 residues in the CDR3. V shed 2 bases, J shed 4 bases, and the junction held 6 bases outside the gene matches. CDR3 coding DNA: TGTGCCAGCAGTTACACGGCTAGCGGGAGAGCAGATACGCAGTATTTT. This sequence encodes CASSYTASGRADTQYF.